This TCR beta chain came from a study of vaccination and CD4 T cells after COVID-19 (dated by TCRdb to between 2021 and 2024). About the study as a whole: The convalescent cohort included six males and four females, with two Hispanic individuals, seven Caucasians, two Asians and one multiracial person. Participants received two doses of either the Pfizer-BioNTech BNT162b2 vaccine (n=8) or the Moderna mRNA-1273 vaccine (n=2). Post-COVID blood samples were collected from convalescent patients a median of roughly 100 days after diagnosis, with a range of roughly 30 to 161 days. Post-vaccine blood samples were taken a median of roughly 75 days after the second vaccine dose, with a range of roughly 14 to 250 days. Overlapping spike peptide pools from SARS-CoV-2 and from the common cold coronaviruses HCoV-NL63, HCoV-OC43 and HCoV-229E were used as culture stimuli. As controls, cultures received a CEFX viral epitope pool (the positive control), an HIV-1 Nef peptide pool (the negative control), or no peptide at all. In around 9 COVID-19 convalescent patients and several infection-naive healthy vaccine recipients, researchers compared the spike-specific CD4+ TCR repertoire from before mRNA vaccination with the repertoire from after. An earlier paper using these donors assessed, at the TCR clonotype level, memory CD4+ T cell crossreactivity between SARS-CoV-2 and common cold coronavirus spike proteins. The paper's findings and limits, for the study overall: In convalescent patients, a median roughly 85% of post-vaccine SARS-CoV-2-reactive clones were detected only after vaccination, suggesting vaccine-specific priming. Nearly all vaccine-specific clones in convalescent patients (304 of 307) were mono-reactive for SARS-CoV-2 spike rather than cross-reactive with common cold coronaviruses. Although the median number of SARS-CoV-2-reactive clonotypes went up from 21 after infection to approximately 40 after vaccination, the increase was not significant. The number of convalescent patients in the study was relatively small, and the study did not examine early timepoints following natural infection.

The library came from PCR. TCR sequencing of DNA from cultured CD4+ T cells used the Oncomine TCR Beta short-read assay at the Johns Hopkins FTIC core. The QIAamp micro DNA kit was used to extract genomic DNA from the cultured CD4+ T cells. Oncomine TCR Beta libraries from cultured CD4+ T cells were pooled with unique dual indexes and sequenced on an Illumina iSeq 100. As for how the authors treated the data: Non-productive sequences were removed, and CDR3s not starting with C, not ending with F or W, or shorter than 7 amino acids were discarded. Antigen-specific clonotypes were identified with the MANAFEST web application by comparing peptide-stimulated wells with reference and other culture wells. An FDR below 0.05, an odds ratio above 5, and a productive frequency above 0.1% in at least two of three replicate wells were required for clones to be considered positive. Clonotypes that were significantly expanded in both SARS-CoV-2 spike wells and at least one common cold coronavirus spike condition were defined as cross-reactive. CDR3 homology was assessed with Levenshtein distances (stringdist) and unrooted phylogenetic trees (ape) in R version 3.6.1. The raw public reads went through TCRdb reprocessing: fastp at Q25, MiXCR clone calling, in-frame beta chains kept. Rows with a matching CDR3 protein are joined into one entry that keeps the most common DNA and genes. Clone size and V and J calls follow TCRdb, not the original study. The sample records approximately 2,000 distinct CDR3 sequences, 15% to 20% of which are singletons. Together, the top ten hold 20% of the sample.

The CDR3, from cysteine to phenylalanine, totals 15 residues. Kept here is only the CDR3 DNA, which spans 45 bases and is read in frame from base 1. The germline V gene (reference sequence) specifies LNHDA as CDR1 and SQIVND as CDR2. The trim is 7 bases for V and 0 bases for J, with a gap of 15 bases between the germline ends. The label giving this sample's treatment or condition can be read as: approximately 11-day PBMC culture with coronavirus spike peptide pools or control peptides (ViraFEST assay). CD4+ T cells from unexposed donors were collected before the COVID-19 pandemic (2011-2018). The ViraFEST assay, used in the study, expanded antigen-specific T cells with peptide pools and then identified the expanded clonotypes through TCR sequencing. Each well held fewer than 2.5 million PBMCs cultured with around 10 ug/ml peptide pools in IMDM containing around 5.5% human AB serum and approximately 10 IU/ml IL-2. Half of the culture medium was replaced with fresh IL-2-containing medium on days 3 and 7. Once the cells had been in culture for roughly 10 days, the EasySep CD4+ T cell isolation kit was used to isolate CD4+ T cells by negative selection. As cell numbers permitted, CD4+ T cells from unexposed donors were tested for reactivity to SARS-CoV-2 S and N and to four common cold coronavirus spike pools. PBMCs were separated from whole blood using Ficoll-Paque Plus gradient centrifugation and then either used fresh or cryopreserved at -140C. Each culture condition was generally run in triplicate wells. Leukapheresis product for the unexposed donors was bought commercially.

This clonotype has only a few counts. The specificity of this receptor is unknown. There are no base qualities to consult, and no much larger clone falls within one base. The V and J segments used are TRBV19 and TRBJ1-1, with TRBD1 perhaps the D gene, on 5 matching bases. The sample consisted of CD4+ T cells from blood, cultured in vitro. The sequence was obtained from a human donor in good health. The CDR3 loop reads CASTEGGHMNTEAFF. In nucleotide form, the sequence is TGTGCCAGTACCGAAGGAGGACACATGAACACTGAAGCTTTCTTT.